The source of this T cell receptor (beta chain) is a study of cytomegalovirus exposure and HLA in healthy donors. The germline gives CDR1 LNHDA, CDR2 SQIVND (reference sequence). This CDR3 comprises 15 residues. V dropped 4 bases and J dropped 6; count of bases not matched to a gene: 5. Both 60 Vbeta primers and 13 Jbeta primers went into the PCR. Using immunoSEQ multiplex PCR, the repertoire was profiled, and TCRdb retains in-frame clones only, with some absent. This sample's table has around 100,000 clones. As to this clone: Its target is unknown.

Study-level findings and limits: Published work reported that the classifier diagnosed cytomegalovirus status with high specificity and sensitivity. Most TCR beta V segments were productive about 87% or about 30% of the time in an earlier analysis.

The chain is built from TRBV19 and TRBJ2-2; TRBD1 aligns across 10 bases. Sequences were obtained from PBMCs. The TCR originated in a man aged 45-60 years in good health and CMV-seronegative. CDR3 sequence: CASSKDRGGSGELFF. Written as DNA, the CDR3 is TGTGCCAGTAGTAAGGACAGGGGGGGGTCCGGGGAGCTGTTTTTT. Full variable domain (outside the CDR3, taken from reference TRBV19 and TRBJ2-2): DGGITQSPKYLFRKEGQNVTLSCEQNLNHDAMYWYRQDPGQGLRLIYYSQIVNDFQKGDIAEGYSVSREKKESFPLTVTSAQKNPTAFYLCASSKDRGGSGELFFGEGSRLTVL.